The entry below gives a single TCR beta chain sequence along with its context. The antigen it binds to is not known. Per-base qualities were not stored, and no clone one base away is much larger. The data stem from a study of T cells after posttransplantation cyclophosphamide (dated by TCRdb to about 2016). About the investigation overall: The study tracked T cell repertoire reconstitution by TRB sequencing after myeloablative bone marrow transplantation using posttransplantation cyclophosphamide as GVHD prophylaxis. Samples from about 32 PTCy-treated patients and approximately 15 related bone marrow donors of those patients were subjected to antigen receptor sequencing. TRB sequencing was performed on blood from all 35 or so PTCy patients with 1-year posttransplant specimens. Public TRB sequences were queried against a database of over 3,000 sequences associated with responses to pathogens, tumor antigens, self-antigens and alloantigens. In 3 patients, up to about 3 additional blood samples taken between 2 and 5.2 years after transplant also underwent TRB sequencing, as did pretransplant blood from a handful of patients. TRA and TRB clonality were tightly correlated in 9 or 10 samples, so subsequent TCR analyses focused on TRB only. Beyond this particular receptor, the publication reports: Across about 40 patients, TRB clonality was highly associated with recipient CMV seropositivity and CMV reactivation, and PTCy diversity was similar to diversity in CNI/methotrexate controls. The TRB repertoires of T cells infiltrating skin or the GI tract showed only limited overlap with the TRB repertoires found in blood. Donor-recipient similarity was low at 1-2 months but rose over the first year, and later blood repertoires were often dominated by donor CD8+ memory clones.

Trimming accounts for 5 bases at V and 2 bases at J, while the number of junction bases matched to no gene is 6. CDR1 is given as MNHEY and CDR2 as SVGAGI, both from the germline V gene. Including cysteine and phenylalanine, the CDR3 has 15 amino acids. The only DNA kept is the CDR3, 45 bases in frame from the first base. TRB sequencing used genomic DNA with the immunoSEQ assay at survey resolution or the hsTCRB kit. The authors' pipeline ran thus. The immunoSEQ software was used for initial read processing, and the LymphoSeq R package was used for repertoire analyses. Clonality was computed as 1 minus normalized Shannon entropy; Gini coefficient was also calculated for each TRB dataset. Phenotypes of unsorted samples were inferred by mapping TRB sequences from sorted subsets of the recipient or donor onto unsorted samples of the same recipient. TCRdb re-hosts the immuneACCESS table, in-frame sequences only. Its copies lack some clones; in the studies checked, an unresolved V gene accounts for under half of them, and the cause for the rest is not known. V, J and clone size are those of that table, while D and trimming were read from the DNA. This sample holds some 64,000 clones; 85% to 95% were observed only once. The ten largest clonotypes hold 2.5% to 3% of the sample.

Related bone marrow donors provided peripheral blood samples on the day of marrow donation. Peripheral blood and bone marrow mononuclear cells were isolated by Ficoll-Hypaque density centrifugation and cryopreserved. Sequencing was performed on PBMCs. The clonotype comes from a woman aged 30 to 39 in good health and a related stem cell transplant donor. This chain joins TRBV6-5 to TRBJ1-1, with 9 junctional bases fitting TRBD1. The sequenced DNA: TGTGCCAGCAGTAGACAGGGACAGGGTAACACTGAAGCTTTCTTT. Translated, it gives CASSRQGQGNTEAFF.